This TCR beta chain appears in the sequencing data of a study of cytomegalovirus exposure and HLA in healthy donors. On this clone itself: Its target is unknown.

This PCR relied on a set of 60 Vbeta primers and 13 Jbeta primers. The data were produced by immunoSEQ multiplex PCR, yet TCRdb's version contains in-frame clones alone and is incomplete. The table shows around 200,000 clones, with approximately 70% occurring only once. Overall study results and limits: In a later analysis, TCR association rates varied by HLA locus: DRB1 most, HLA-C fewest.

The CDR3 has 12 residues. V lost 5 bases to trimming and J lost 3 bases, with 7 bases between them. The germline gives CDR1 SEHNR, CDR2 FQNEAQ (reference sequence). The sequencing sample was made of PBMCs. The chain uses TRBV7-9 and TRBJ1-2; D remains unclear. This TCR was recovered from a woman aged 25-40 years in good health and CMV-seropositive. This CDR3 reads CASSADYYGYTF. In DNA, the CDR3 is TGTGCCAGCAGCGCTGACTACTATGGCTACACCTTC.